This T cell receptor (beta chain) was recorded in a study of T cell responses to AZD1222 COVID-19 vaccine. Study summary: Whether given at about 4 or about 12 weeks, second doses were pooled. Study-wide results and limits: The donor cohort was predominantly white British with a female majority, and clonal diversity may have been underestimated. Unmutated regions of variants are reportedly targeted by nearly half of spike-specific TCRs.

The table came from immunoSEQ multiplex PCR; TCRdb's copy has only in-frame clones and leaves some out. The sample lists around 170,000 clones; 90% were seen once. The CDR3 is made up of 13 amino acids. V lost 3 bases to trimming and J lost 17 bases, with 22 bases between them. From germline, CDR1 is GTSNPN and CDR2 SVGIG (reference sequence). About this clone: Antigen: not known.

This specimen consisted of peripheral blood, obtained on day 0 of AZD1222 vaccination. This chain connects TRBV30 to TRBJ1-4; perhaps TRBD1 as D (5 bases). The TCR was taken from an adult in good health. CDR3 in DNA: TGTGCCTGGAGCGCCGCCACGTACACGGGGCGTTTTTTT. It encodes CAWSAATYTGRFF.